What follows are 28 T cell receptor beta chains derived from one specimen sequenced in a study of cytomegalovirus exposure and HLA in healthy donors. This PCR relied on a set of 60 Vbeta primers and 13 Jbeta primers. Data came from immunoSEQ multiplex PCR; TCRdb stores just in-frame clones and leaves some out. Found here are around 190,000 clones, around 77% of them singletons; the top ten hold about 2.4%. The sequencing sample was made of PBMCs. The receptors derive from a man aged 60 to 69 in good health and CMV-seronegative.

The chain has TRBV14 and TRBJ2-1; D is perhaps TRBD1 (5 bases). Germline V gene sequence: CDR1 SGHDN, CDR2 FVKESK. The CDR3 is 16 residues long. The ends were cut back, 0 bases at V and 5 bases at J, with 14 bases in the middle. The chain's CDR3 is CASSQDLGAGNNEQFF. CDR3 DNA: TGTGCCAGCAGCCAAGATCTAGGCGCAGGGAACAATGAGCAGTTCTTC.

V gene TRBV4-1 combines with J gene TRBJ1-5; TRBD1 aligns across 8 bases. Germline CDR1 and CDR2: MGHRA and YSYEKL. The CDR3 spans 13 residues. After removal of 4 bases from V and 7 bases from J, the junction contained 3 bases not matched to a gene. The CDR3 region has the DNA TGCGCCAGCAGCCCGACAGGGGACCAGCCCCAGCATTTT. Its translation is CASSPTGDQPQHF.

The chain has TRBV2 and TRBJ1-5; 7 bases fit TRBD1. Germline CDR1 reads SNHLY; CDR2 reads FYNNEI. The V segment lost 8 bases and the J segment 3 bases; nucleotides outside the gene matches: 10. This CDR3 is 15 amino acids long. The CDR3 here is CASSQRGQTNQPQHF. The CDR3, as DNA: TGTGCCAGCTCCCAGAGGGGGCAAACCAATCAGCCCCAGCATTTT.

This clone was seen only a few times. The rearrangement uses TRBV9 and TRBJ1-1; possible D gene TRBD1, 5 bases. Germline V gives CDR1 SGDLS, CDR2 YYNGEE. V lost 3 bases, J lost 0 bases, and 12 bases lay in between. The CDR3 spans 15 residues. DNA of the CDR3: TGTGCCAGCAGCGCCCGGACAAGTATGAACACTGAAGCTTTCTTT. Amino acid sequence: CASSARTSMNTEAFF.

The rearrangement uses TRBV28 and TRBJ2-7, with TRBD2 matching 10 bases. The V and J ends lost 7 bases and 3 bases, in that order; junction bases with no gene match: 3. Germline V CDR1 and CDR2: MDHEN, SYDVKM. This CDR3 contains 13 residues. The CDR3 coding sequence is TGTGCCAGCAAGCGGGAGGGCCTCTACGAGCAGTACTTC. It specifies CASKREGLYEQYF. The full variable domain, its missing parts supplied by reference TRBV28 and TRBJ2-7, is DVKVTQSSRYLVKRTGEKVFLECVQDMDHENMFWYRQDPGLGLRLIYFSYDVKMKEKGDIPEGYSVSREKKERFSLILESASTNQTSMYLCASKREGLYEQYFGPGTRLTVT.

The chain is built from TRBV7-2 and TRBJ2-1; TRBD1 might be the D (6 bases). CDR1 and CDR2 from the germline V gene are SGHTA and FQGNSA. Trimming removed 4 bases from V and 15 bases from J, with 16 bases in between. The CDR3 runs 12 residues. The CDR3 DNA reads TGTGCCAGCAGCTACCACCGGGACATGGGGTTCTTC. Translated, it gives CASSYHRDMGFF.

The chain joins TRBV6-5 to TRBJ2-3; 8 nucleotides match TRBD2. This CDR3 has 15 amino acids. Germline V gene data show CDR1 as MNHEY and CDR2 as SVGAGI. The V gene end was trimmed by 6 bases and the J gene end by 4 bases; junction bases not matched to a gene: 9. DNA of the CDR3: TGTGCCAGCAGCGGAGCGGGAGTTTTGGCAGATACGCAGTATTTT. Translating it yields CASSGAGVLADTQYF.

This chain links TRBV6-4 with TRBJ1-1; D may be TRBD1 (5 bases). Germline V lookup: CDR1 MRHNA, CDR2 SNTAGT. This CDR3 region has 16 residues. V was trimmed by 7 bases and J by 6 bases, leaving 24 bases between them. The CDR3: CASTMGPSSLGAEAFF. The DNA for the CDR3 is TGTGCCAGCACCATGGGGCCGAGCAGTCTGGGCGCTGAAGCTTTCTTT.

The gene calls are TRBV15 and TRBJ2-5, with 8 positions matching TRBD1. Looked up from germline, CDR1 is LNHNV and CDR2 is YYDKDF (reference sequence). V lost 1 base to trimming and J lost 1 base; unmatched junction nucleotides: 2. This CDR3 is 15 amino acids long. The CDR3 reads CATSRGGQAQETQYF. The CDR3 DNA follows: TGTGCCACCAGCAGAGGGGGACAGGCCCAAGAGACCCAGTACTTC.

Turning to this clone: The sample contains more than one DNA sequence encoding this CDR3. This chain joins TRBV6-1 and TRBJ1-1, with a tentative D call TRBD1 (6 bases). Germline lookup yields CDR1 MNHNS and CDR2 SASEGT. The CDR3 is made up of 14 amino acids. Trimming stripped 9 bases from V and 3 bases from J, with 17 bases between. CDR3 loop: CASSLQGGDTEAFF. The CDR3 DNA reads TGTGCCAGTAGCCTACAGGGAGGGGACACTGAAGCTTTCTTT.

As concerns this clone: A junction boundary mismatches the germline segment, possibly from a read error. The genes are TRBV4-1 and TRBJ2-7; possibly TRBD2 for D (6 bases). The germline V gene encodes CDR1 MGHRA and CDR2 YSYEKL. The CDR3 spans 15 residues. CDR3 coding DNA: TGCGCCAGCAGCCAAGAGGGGACTGTCTCCTGCGAGCAGTACTTC. This encodes CASSQEGTVSCEQYF.

The V gene is TRBV27, the J gene TRBJ2-7, with TRBD2 matching 11 bases. Germline V gene sequence: CDR1 MNHEY, CDR2 SMNVEV (reference sequence). CDR3 length: 18 residues. The V gene end was trimmed by 2 bases and the J gene end by 3 bases; junction bases not matched to a gene: 12. The CDR3 DNA is TGTGCCAGCAGTTTACATCCCCTACTAGCGGGAGTAAGCTACGAGCAGTACTTC. Its protein product is CASSLHPLLAGVSYEQYF.

The chain links TRBV18 to TRBJ1-1; 10 bases agree with TRBD1. V trimming: 4 bases; J trimming: 0 bases; junction bases outside the gene matches: 2. Germline CDR1 reads KGHSH; CDR2 reads LQKENI. CDR3 size: 15 residues. The DNA for the CDR3 is TGTGCCAGCTCACGAGGACAGGGGGTGAACACTGAAGCTTTCTTT. It is translated as CASSRGQGVNTEAFF.

This sequence joins TRBV5-4 and TRBJ2-5; 7 bases match TRBD1. The germline CDR1 and CDR2 sequences are SGHNT and YYREEE (reference sequence). The CDR3 spans 14 residues. V shed 3 bases, J shed 2 bases, and the junction held 4 bases outside the gene matches. CDR3 nucleotides: TGTGCCAGCAGCTCCTGGGACAGACAAGAGACCCAGTACTTC. Translating gives CASSSWDRQETQYF.

This chain connects TRBV5-1 to TRBJ2-2, with a tentative D call TRBD1 (5 bases). This CDR3 comprises 16 residues. V lost 7 bases and J lost 4, with 20 bases in between. CDR1 is SGHRS and CDR2 is YFSETQ in the germline V gene. The CDR3 here is CASRMGLVQGTGELFF. In DNA, the CDR3 is TGCGCCAGCCGTATGGGGCTAGTCCAAGGCACCGGGGAGCTGTTTTTT.

This chain uses TRBV2 with TRBJ2-2; 9 positions agree with TRBD2. This CDR3 has 16 amino acids. Germline-derived CDR1 and CDR2 are SNHLY and FYNNEI. The V gene end was trimmed by 6 bases and the J gene end by 7 bases; junction bases not matched to a gene: 12. CDR3 in DNA: TGTGCCAGCAGCTTAGGGCGGGGGGGCCAAGACGGGGAGCTGTTTTTT. It translates to CASSLGRGGQDGELFF. Full variable domain (missing parts from reference TRBV2 and TRBJ2-2): EPEVTQTPSHQVTQMGQEVILRCVPISNHLYFYWYRQILGQKVEFLVSFYNNEISEKSEIFDDQFSVERPDGSNFTLKIRSTKLEDSAMYFCASSLGRGGQDGELFFGEGSRLTVL.

The V gene is TRBV6-1, the J gene TRBJ2-3, with TRBD1 matching over 7 bases. Trimming took 1 base from V and 6 from J; bases not matched to a gene: 7. The CDR3 length is 15 residues. Germline CDR1 and CDR2: MNHNS and SASEGT. The CDR3 protein is CASSEGNRGADTQYF. DNA of the CDR3: TGTGCCAGCAGTGAAGGTAACAGGGGAGCCGATACGCAGTATTTT.

Details on this clone: Its ends do not fully match the called genes, so a read error is possible. The rearrangement links TRBV9 to TRBJ1-2; 7 bases fit TRBD1. CDR3 length: 10 residues. Germline loops: CDR1 SGDLS, CDR2 YYNGEE. The CDR3 here is CASSPKAQGF. The CDR3 DNA is TGTGCCAGCAGCCCTAAGGCACAGGGGTTC. Drawing the rest from reference TRBV9 and TRBJ1-2, the complete variable domain is DSGVTQTPKHLITATGQRVTLRCSPRSGDLSVYWYQQSLDQGLQFLIQYYNGEERAKGNILERFSAQQFPDLHSELNLSSLELGDSALYFCASSPKAQGFGSGTRLTVV.

This clone was picked up a small number of times. The gene calls are TRBV29-1 and TRBJ2-7, with D perhaps TRBD1 (6 bases). Germline loops: CDR1 SQVTM, CDR2 ANQGSEA. V lost 1 base and J lost 6, with 19 bases in between. This CDR3 has 15 amino acids. CDR3 nucleotides: TGCAGCGTTGAAGTGGAACGAGGCAGGGGTCGCGAGCAGTACTTC. The encoded protein is CSVEVERGRGREQYF.

The V gene is TRBV5-1, the J gene TRBJ2-2; 9 positions agree with TRBD1. The CDR3 covers 15 residues. Per the germline V gene, CDR1 is SGHRS and CDR2 is YFSETQ. Trimming removed 2 bases from V and 3 bases from J; junction bases left unmatched: 2. In DNA, the CDR3 is TGCGCCAGCAGCTTACAGGGGGCCGACACCGGGGAGCTGTTTTTT. Translation: CASSLQGADTGELFF.

The CDR3 protein is CAWSGGQWQYF. CDR3 DNA: TGTGCCTGGAGTGGTGGACAGTGGCAGTACTTC. The chain links TRBV30 to TRBJ2-7; TRBD1 is a possible D gene (6 bases). V gave up 1 base and J gave up 9 bases, with 10 bases separating them. Looked up from germline, CDR1 is GTSNPN and CDR2 is SVGIG (reference sequence). The CDR3 loop spans 11 amino acids.

V is TRBV4-3 and J is TRBJ2-1, with 8 positions matching TRBD2. This CDR3 is built from 17 residues. V lost 1 base to trimming and J lost 5 bases; unmatched junction nucleotides: 10. Germline V gene sequence: CDR1 LGHNA, CDR2 YSLEER. The CDR3 bases are TGCGCCAGCAGCCAAGGATTGAGCGGGAGAGCGCACAATGAGCAGTTCTTC. This encodes CASSQGLSGRAHNEQFF.

This chain connects TRBV7-2 to TRBJ1-2, with D unresolved. V lost 3 bases, J lost 5 bases, and 10 bases lay in between. The CDR3 loop spans 13 amino acids. Germline CDR1 is SGHTA and CDR2 is FQGNSA. CDR3 sequence reads: CASSFYAIYGYTF. The CDR3 DNA sequence: TGTGCCAGCAGCTTCTACGCCATTTATGGCTACACCTTC.

This clone appeared a few times. The CDR3: CASRQVPNTEAFF. DNA of the CDR3: TGCGCCAGCCGACAGGTCCCGAACACTGAAGCTTTCTTT. V gene TRBV5-1 combines with J gene TRBJ1-1, with D possibly being TRBD1 (6 bases). Trimming removed 7 bases from V and 1 base from J, with 11 bases in between. The CDR3 is 13 amino acids. Germline-derived CDR1 and CDR2 are SGHRS and YFSETQ. Together with reference TRBV5-1 and TRBJ1-1, the CDR3 gives the full variable domain: KAGVTQTPRYLIKTRGQQVTLSCSPISGHRSVSWYQQTPGQGLQFLFEYFSETQRNKGNFPGRFSGRQFSNSRSEMNVSTLELGDSALYLCASRQVPNTEAFFGQGTRLTVV.

The chain recombines TRBV5-1 with TRBJ2-2; D is possibly TRBD1 (5 bases). The CDR3 consists of 16 residues. V lost 4 bases and J 5 bases, leaving 18 bases between the germline ends. Germline values: CDR1 SGHRS, CDR2 YFSETQ. Written as DNA, the CDR3 is TGCGCCAGCAGCGTCCGCACAGGTGGAGTGACCGGGGAGCTGTTTTTT. This encodes CASSVRTGGVTGELFF.

The gene calls are TRBV27 and TRBJ2-5; maybe TRBD1 (6 bases). The germline V gene encodes CDR1 MNHEY and CDR2 SMNVEV (reference sequence). V was trimmed by 3 bases and J by 1 base, leaving 15 bases between them. The CDR3 extends over 16 amino acids. The CDR3 sequence: CASSFRSGQIQETQYF. In nucleotides, the CDR3 is TGTGCCAGCAGTTTTAGATCGGGACAAATCCAAGAGACCCAGTACTTC.

The CDR3 protein is CASAPAGGGETQYF. The CDR3 region has the DNA TGTGCTAGTGCCCCGGCGGGAGGTGGGGAGACCCAGTACTTC. The rearrangement uses TRBV12-5 and TRBJ2-5; TRBD2 aligns across 8 bases. The CDR3 consists of 14 residues. With 7 bases clipped from V and 5 bases from J, the junction kept 9 bases outside the gene matches. Germline-derived CDR1 and CDR2 are LGHNT and FRNRAP.

The V gene is TRBV27, the J gene TRBJ2-5; no clear D gene. The end of the DNA aligns better with TRBJ2-7, so the J call may be wrong. Germline CDR1 is MNHEY and CDR2 is SMNVEV (reference sequence). The CDR3 is made up of 12 amino acids. The CDR3 sequence: CATGTTRYEQYF. The CDR3 DNA reads TGTGCCACCGGAACTACCCGCTACGAGCAGTACTTC.